This paragraph reports one T cell receptor beta chain. This sample stems from a study of blood T cell repertoires in COVID-19. This CDR3 comprises 14 residues. Trimming cost V 0 bases and J 7 bases, with 12 bases left between them. Germline CDR1 and CDR2: LNHNV and YYDKDF (reference sequence). Assay: immunoSEQ multiplex PCR; the TCRdb copy retains only in-frame clones and omits some. Here the sample spans 200,000 to 250,000 clones, approximately 90% being singletons. The chain links TRBV15 to TRBJ1-2, with D tentatively TRBD1 (5 bases). The sequence was obtained from a man younger than 40 with COVID-19, enrolled during active disease. The sequencing sample was made of peripheral blood. The CDR3 loop reads CATSRDRQGGGYTF. The CDR3 coding sequence is TGTGCCACCAGCAGAGATAGGCAGGGCGGTGGCTACACCTTC.